Following are 7 T cell receptor beta chains from one sample sequenced in a study of T cells after somatic rescue of genetic block. The method was immunoSEQ multiplex PCR; TCRdb's version includes in-frame clones alone and lacks a portion of them. The sample shows under 150,000 clones, about 90% of them seen only once. Sequencing was carried out using peripheral blood mononuclear cells (PBMCs). All receptors come from a woman aged 18-35 years.

The rearrangement joins TRBV28 to TRBJ2-7; TRBD1 agrees at 8 bases. The junction had 2 bases not matched to a gene; V was cut back by 1 base and J by 3 bases. The CDR3 extends over 14 amino acids. Germline V lookup: CDR1 MDHEN, CDR2 SYDVKM. CDR3 nucleotides: TGTGCCAGCAGTTTATCGACAGGGGACTACGAGCAGTACTTC. This codes for CASSLSTGDYEQYF.

The rearrangement links TRBV19 to TRBJ1-3; TRBD1 aligns across 8 bases. Germline trimming cut 7 bases from V and 3 bases from J; bases unmatched to any gene: 5. CDR3 size: 14 residues. Germline values: CDR1 LNHDA, CDR2 SQIVND (reference sequence). The CDR3 loop is CASTDTGGGNTIYF. CDR3 sequence (DNA): TGTGCCAGTACCGATACAGGGGGTGGAAACACCATATATTTT.

Only one count was recorded for this clone. The chain combines TRBV4-1 with TRBJ2-1, with 8 bases that match TRBD2. The CDR3 contains 17 residues. Trimming at V came to 4 bases and at J to 8 bases, leaving 16 bases not matched to a gene. From germline, CDR1 is MGHRA and CDR2 YSYEKL. The CDR3, as DNA: TGCGCCAGCAGCCTACGCGAGGGCGGGGGGACCCGACATGAGCAGTTCTTC. This encodes CASSLREGGGTRHEQFF.

The gene calls are TRBV2 and TRBJ1-4, with a weak D call TRBD1 (6 bases). V lost 8 bases and J lost 5, with 12 bases in between. This CDR3 is 13 amino acids long. CDR1 is SNHLY, CDR2 FYNNEI, per germline. DNA for the CDR3: TGTGCCAGCGTGGGGGGCTCAAATGAAAAACTGTTTTTT. Protein: CASVGGSNEKLFF.

The chain links TRBV27 to TRBJ1-5; D gene uncertain. V dropped 6 bases and J dropped 3 bases, with 12 bases sitting between them. Germline CDR1 MNHEY, CDR2 SMNVEV (reference sequence). The CDR3 spans 14 residues. The CDR3 DNA sequence: TGTGCCAGCAGCCTAGCGGGGATCAATCAGCCCCAGCATTTT. Protein product: CASSLAGINQPQHF.

The chain recombines TRBV5-6 with TRBJ1-2, with no clear D. The V and J ends lost 4 bases and 6 bases respectively, with 13 bases between them. CDR3 length: 13 residues. Germline CDR1 SGHDT, CDR2 YYEEEE. The CDR3 loop reads CASSQTWTDGYTF. In nucleotides, the CDR3 is TGTGCCAGCAGCCAGACTTGGACGGATGGCTACACCTTC.

The rearrangement joins TRBV30 to TRBJ2-3, with a weak D call TRBD1 (6 bases). Germline V gene data show CDR1 as GTSNPN and CDR2 as SVGIG (reference sequence). Trimming left V 5 bases short and J 2 bases short, with 14 bases between. The CDR3 spans 14 residues. This CDR3 is CAWDLTGFTDTQYF. The CDR3 coding sequence is TGTGCCTGGGATCTGACAGGTTTCACAGATACGCAGTATTTT.